One and the same sample provided the 13 T cell receptor beta chains below, sequenced in a study of T cell repertoires in cytomegalovirus infection. MiXCR was run by TCRdb on the reads, yielding one entry per CDR3 protein. The table lists under 850,000 distinct CDR3 sequences, 35% to 45% of them singletons. What was sequenced was PBMCs. The receptors were sampled from a human donor in good health (CMV status not recorded). Some clones in this sample may be carry-over from other donors' samples.

The CDR3 nucleotides read TGCGCCAGCGGGGCTCGCTCGTTGGGGATAGCCTACGAGCAGTACTTC. Translated, it gives CASGARSLGIAYEQYF. The gene calls are TRBV23-1 and TRBJ2-7; D is perhaps TRBD1 (5 bases). TRBV23-1 is an open reading frame whose function is uncertain. The CDR3 covers 16 residues. Trimming cost V 8 bases and J 2 bases, with 22 bases left between them.

The chain recombines TRBV20-1 with TRBJ2-3, with 10 positions matching TRBD2. The CDR3 runs 17 residues. The trim removed 1 base at V and 3 bases at J, leaving 10 bases unmatched. Germline CDR1 DFQATT, CDR2 SNEGSKA (reference sequence). The DNA of the CDR3 is TGCAGTGCTAGAGTTGGGTGGGCTAGCGGGAGTACAGATACGCAGTATTTT. Residues: CSARVGWASGSTDTQYF.

In regard to this clonotype: This may stem from a read error, because a much larger clone lies one nucleotide away. The rearrangement links TRBV7-2 to TRBJ1-1, with a weak D call TRBD1 (6 bases). The length of the CDR3 is 16 residues. Trimming removed 2 bases at V and 5 bases at J, with 18 bases between. The germline V gene has CDR1 SGHTA and CDR2 FQGNSA. The CDR3 loop is CASSLRGSVEYTEAFF. Written as DNA, the CDR3 is TGTGCCAGCAGCTTAAGGGGGTCTGTAGAGTATACTGAAGCTTTCTTT.

This rearrangement joins TRBV6-6 to TRBJ2-7, with TRBD2 identical over 15 bases. The CDR3 length is 15 residues. CDR1 and CDR2 from the germline V gene are MNHNY and SVGAGI (reference sequence). Trimming took 6 bases from V and 6 from J; bases not matched to a gene: 6. The CDR3 nucleotides are TGTGCCAGCAGGGACAGGGGACTAGCGGGAGGCGAGCAGTACTTC. Protein: CASRDRGLAGGEQYF.

This clonotype occurred many times. The chain uses TRBV12-3 or TRBV12-4 and TRBJ1-2; D unclear. The CDR3 runs to 14 residues. Between the trimmed V and J ends, which lost 5 bases and 6 bases, there was a span of 16 bases. The CDR3 loop is CASSPDPKIHGYTF. The CDR3 bases are TGTGCCAGCAGTCCAGACCCAAAGATACATGGCTACACCTTC.

V is TRBV7-6 and J is TRBJ1-3; D ambiguous. There are 16 residues in the CDR3. Germline values: CDR1 SGHVS, CDR2 FNYEAQ. V was pared by 2 bases and J by 7 bases, with 18 bases between. The CDR3 region has the DNA TGTGCCAGCAGCTTATGGGGAGGGTCTGCGCGCAACACCATATATTTT. Its translation is CASSLWGGSARNTIYF.

In its sample, this clonotype was seen a few times. The chain links TRBV6-2 or TRBV6-3 to TRBJ2-2; possible D gene TRBD1, 6 bases. V was pared by 6 bases and J by 0 bases, with 11 bases between. Germline CDR1 reads MNHEY; CDR2 reads SVGEGT. The CDR3 extends over 15 amino acids. The CDR3 DNA reads TGTGCCAGCAGAGCCGGGACAACGAACACCGGGGAGCTGTTTTTT. Translating it yields CASRAGTTNTGELFF.

The rearrangement joins TRBV28 to TRBJ1-1; TRBD1 might be the D (6 bases). Trimming stripped 2 bases from V and 10 bases from J, with 20 bases between. The CDR3 loop spans 15 amino acids. Per the germline V gene, CDR1 is MDHEN and CDR2 is SYDVKM. The CDR3 nucleotides are TGTGCCAGCAGTTTACCCGGGGGGGGGGGGCCCCGAGCTTTCTTT. This codes for CASSLPGGGGPRAFF.

The chain is built from TRBV12-3 or TRBV12-4 and TRBJ2-3; 11 bases are a match to TRBD2. V lost 5 bases to trimming and J lost 2 bases; unmatched junction nucleotides: 12. The CDR3 has 18 residues. CDR3 DNA: TGTGCCAGCAGTACCCCGGGACTAGCGGAAAGAAACACAGATACGCAGTATTTT. Its translation: CASSTPGLAERNTDTQYF.

The chain combines TRBV5-1 with TRBJ2-5; D unclear. Germline CDR1 SGHRS, CDR2 YFSETQ. V shed 8 bases and J shed 2 bases, with 7 bases lying between them. The CDR3 length is 11 residues. CDR3 residues: CASDGQETQYF. The CDR3 DNA is TGCGCCAGTGACGGGCAAGAGACCCAGTACTTC.

This clonotype occurred a few times. The J gene is TRBJ2-3, the V gene TRBV19; 14 nucleotides agree with TRBD2. The CDR3 sequence is 17 residues long. CDR1 and CDR2 from the germline V gene are LNHDA and SQIVND (reference sequence). With 6 bases clipped from V and 3 bases from J, the junction kept 8 bases outside the gene matches. CDR3 loop: CASSVGTSGSRTDTQYF. The CDR3 region has the DNA TGTGCCAGTAGCGTAGGGACTAGCGGGAGTCGGACAGATACGCAGTATTTT.

This clonotype occurred a few times. In DNA form, the CDR3 reads TGTGCCAGCAGCCCCAATCGACAGGGGGAGTCAGGAAACACCATATATTTT. Translation gives CASSPNRQGESGNTIYF. This rearrangement joins TRBV7-9 to TRBJ1-3, with 9 bases matching TRBD1. This CDR3 is 17 amino acids long. Trimming cost V 5 bases and J 4 bases; bases outside gene matches: 12. Germline V gives CDR1 SEHNR, CDR2 FQNEAQ (reference sequence).

The chain employs TRBV2 and TRBJ1-5, with unresolved D. Per the germline V gene, CDR1 is SNHLY and CDR2 is FYNNEI. The CDR3 loop spans 17 amino acids. V shed 6 bases and J shed 7 bases, with 25 bases lying between them. CDR3 region: CASRARTSALTFQPQHF. The DNA for the CDR3 is TGTGCCAGCAGGGCCCGGACGTCGGCCCTTACCTTCCAGCCCCAGCATTTT.